This section outlines one T cell receptor (beta chain) sequence together with its context. This sample was taken from a study of cytomegalovirus exposure and HLA in healthy donors. TCRdb keeps only in-frame clones here, not all; method: immunoSEQ multiplex PCR. The data contain about 110,000 clones, approximately 94% of them singletons. Trimming stripped 8 bases from V and 9 bases from J, with 20 bases between. This CDR3 is built from 14 residues. The germline CDR1 and CDR2 sequences are LNHDA and SQIVND (reference sequence). The origin of this receptor is a young woman in good health and CMV-seronegative. Sequenced material: PBMCs. The chain joins TRBV19 to TRBJ1-5, with D maybe TRBD1 (5 bases). The DNA of the CDR3 is TGTGCCAGTCGACAGTTTGGTGGGCACAGGCCCCAGCATTTT. Its translation: CASRQFGGHRPQHF.